This T cell receptor (beta chain) is from a study of T cells in Graves' hyperthyroidism and ophthalmopathy. Background on the study: Blood from the periphery was taken at initial diagnosis, before any treatment.

Diagnosis rested on symptoms, serum thyroxine and TRAb, thyroid ultrasound, and orbital computed tomography. Between the trimmed V and J ends, which lost 6 bases and 9 bases, there was a span of 15 bases. Germline assignment: CDR1 SQVTM and CDR2 ANQGSEA. The CDR3 spans 13 residues. General study points: Also found in blood were most expanded thyroid clonotypes above 0.001. In the analysis, a 13 V-J model separated ophthalmopathy from stable hyperthyroidism.

In regard to this clonotype: No antigen is known for it.

TCR beta CDR3 regions were amplified from RNA transcripts. The TCR CDR3 first-round RT-PCR relied on the HTBI primer set. In TCRdb, the multiplex PCR reads were re-called with MiXCR into one record per CDR3 protein. Of hundreds of thousands of distinct CDR3 sequences listed, about two fifths are singletons. This chain uses TRBV29-1 with TRBJ1-6; D perhaps matches TRBD1 (6 bases). Sequencing used blood. This TCR was sampled from a young man with Graves' hyperthyroidism. CDR3 residues: CSVDARGGSPLHF. CDR3 sequence (DNA): TGCAGCGTAGACGCCAGGGGTGGTTCACCCCTCCACTTT.